The entry below gives a single TCR beta chain sequence along with its context. There is no known antigen for this receptor. Nothing much larger sits one base from this clone, and base qualities are not available. The sample belongs to a study of blood T cell repertoires in COVID-19 (dated by TCRdb to the early 2020s). Looking at the study overall: Samples from collaborators originated in the United States, Italy and Spain and spanned both the acute and convalescent phases of COVID-19. The samples were drawn from two sources: the first 160 participants of the ongoing ImmuneRACE study, and over 1,000 subjects contributed by 6 global collaborators. The sample metadata nearly always contained a de-identified subject ID, COVID-19 status, age in years and sex. The repertoires were released in a freely available public database meant as a resource for research on the immune response to SARS-CoV-2. Where available, HLA class I and class II types were obtained from metadata supplied by the sample provider rather than from assay-based typing. The dataset comprised deeply sampled blood TCRbeta repertoires from subjects exposed to, actively infected with, or recovered from COVID-19. The prospective study material was composed of cDNA or gDNA derived from T cells, B-cell-depleted T cells, or PBMCs.

Collaborating institutions collected whole blood in K2EDTA tubes following their own protocols. Collaborator samples were shipped for TCRbeta analysis as frozen whole blood, isolated PBMCs, or DNA extracted from either sample type. CDR1 and CDR2 (SGHKS, YYEKEE) derive from the germline V gene (reference sequence). Trimming takes 3 bases off V and 4 bases off J; junction bases not matched to a gene: 8. The CDR3 goes from the cysteine to the phenylalanine over 16 residues. Only the CDR3 region is kept as DNA, spanning 48 bases read in frame from base 1. TCRbeta CDR3 regions were amplified from genomic DNA using the immunoSEQ Assay, a bias-controlled multiplex PCR. Per the authors' processing: Within the assay, amplification of reference gene primers was used to estimate how many nucleated cells each sample contained. To quantify the absolute abundance of each unique TCRbeta CDR3 rearrangement, sequence reads were collapsed and filtered. Productive Simpson clonality was computed per sample as the square root of Simpson's diversity index over productive rearrangements. In its TCRdb copy, this immuneACCESS table keeps in-frame sequences only and misses some clones. Where compared with another copy, unresolved V genes explain less than half of these, and the others have no known cause. V, J and clone size were drawn from that table, and D and trimming were deduced from the DNA. In this sample the table shows roughly 46,000 clones, around 83% of which occur a single time. 6.5% to 8.5% of the sample is taken by the ten largest.

Here is what the overall study found, with its caveats: The amount of clinical and demographic metadata varied by source and participant and was provided uncurated.

The sequenced sample consisted of peripheral blood. The receptor comes from a man aged 55 to 70 with active COVID-19. This sequence uses TRBV5-5 and TRBJ2-3, with 10 bases in between that match TRBD2. The sequence in DNA is TGTGCCAGCAGCTCCCGGCCTAGCGGGAGATCAGATACGCAGTATTTT. This encodes CASSSRPSGRSDTQYF.